These 5 T cell receptor beta chains came from one sample sequenced in a study of radiotherapy plus CTLA-4 blockade in lung cancer. The data were produced by immunoSEQ multiplex PCR, yet TCRdb's version contains in-frame clones alone and is incomplete. The sample lists 84,000 or so clones; around 86% were seen once. The input for sequencing was peripheral blood, taken from a patient treated with radiotherapy plus ipilimumab. The receptors come from a human donor with non-small cell lung cancer that progressed on radiotherapy plus ipilimumab.

Here the CDR3 reads CASSLVPDWGELFF. CDR3 bases: TGTGCCAGCAGCTTAGTCCCTGACTGGGGGGAGCTGTTTTTT. The chain carries TRBV7-2 and TRBJ2-2; no reliable D call. V lost 1 base, J lost 8 bases, and 11 bases lay in between. CDR3 length: 14 amino acids. The germline CDR1 and CDR2 sequences are SGHTA and FQGNSA.

The chain recombines TRBV15 with TRBJ2-2; the D gene is possibly TRBD1 (6 bases). The CDR3 is made up of 16 amino acids. Germline CDR1 LNHNV, CDR2 YYDKDF (reference sequence). Trimming cost V 3 bases and J 1 base, with 12 bases left between them. The CDR3 loop is CATSSRLGGNTGELFF. CDR3 in DNA: TGTGCCACCAGCAGCCGCCTAGGGGGGAACACCGGGGAGCTGTTTTTT. The complete variable domain, with remaining parts taken from reference TRBV15 and TRBJ2-2, reads DAMVIQNPRYQVTQFGKPVTLSCSQTLNHNVMYWYQQKSSQAPKLLFHYYDKDFNNEADTPDNFQSRRPNTSFCFLDIRSPGLGDTAMYLCATSSRLGGNTGELFFGEGSRLTVL.

This chain connects TRBV30 to TRBJ1-1, with a tentative D call TRBD1 (6 bases). Germline V CDR1 and CDR2: GTSNPN, SVGIG (reference sequence). The germline V and J ends were trimmed by 0 bases and 7 bases, with 15 bases remaining between them. The CDR3 length is 14 residues. Here the CDR3 reads CAWSVLRGSGEAFF. The DNA of the CDR3 is TGTGCCTGGAGTGTACTGAGGGGGAGTGGTGAAGCTTTCTTT.

The table lists this clone with a few counts. V is TRBV7-9 and J is TRBJ2-7; 8 positions match TRBD2. V shed 3 bases and J 6 bases; nucleotides not matched to a gene: 7. The CDR3 spans 14 residues. Germline values: CDR1 SEHNR, CDR2 FQNEAQ (reference sequence). The CDR3 is CASSFFSGKVEQYF. In DNA form, the CDR3 reads TGTGCCAGCAGCTTCTTTAGCGGGAAGGTCGAGCAGTACTTC.

This sequence joins TRBV6-6 and TRBJ1-1, with a tentative D call TRBD1 (5 bases). V lost 6 bases to trimming and J lost 6 bases, with 8 bases between them. Germline assignment: CDR1 MNHNY and CDR2 SVGAGI (reference sequence). CDR3 length: 11 residues. The CDR3 reads CASRGAAEAFF. As DNA, the CDR3 is TGTGCCAGCAGAGGGGCGGCTGAAGCTTTCTTT.